Presented here are 14 T cell receptor beta chains from one specimen sequenced in a study of OX40 agonist ivuxolimab in advanced cancers. Profiling relied on immunoSEQ multiplex PCR, and the TCRdb table lists in-frame clones only, not all of them. The data contain around 70,000 clones, approximately 78% of them singletons. The specimen comprised CD4+ or CD8+ T cells sorted from blood, sampled in a trial of the OX40 agonist ivuxolimab. These receptors were collected from an adult with an advanced solid tumor such as melanoma, head and neck, liver or kidney cancer.

Concerning this clone: The sample contains more than one DNA sequence encoding this CDR3. The J gene is TRBJ1-4, the V gene TRBV27, with D possibly matching TRBD1 (5 bases). V was shortened by 5 bases and J by 6 bases, with 13 bases between the two germline ends. The length of the CDR3 is 14 residues. The germline gives CDR1 MNHEY, CDR2 SMNVEV (reference sequence). Here the CDR3 DNA reads TGTGCCAGCAGTACGGGGGGAGAAGATGAAAAACTGTTTTTT. Protein product: CASSTGGEDEKLFF.

This chain links TRBV19 with TRBJ2-3, with D perhaps assigned TRBD1 or TRBD2 (5 bases each). The germline gives CDR1 LNHDA, CDR2 SQIVND (reference sequence). The V end lost 5 bases, the J end lost 0 bases, and 12 bases lay between the germline ends. The CDR3 consists of 15 residues. The CDR3 reads CASSPGTYSTDTQYF. DNA for the CDR3: TGTGCCAGTAGTCCAGGGACGTATAGCACAGATACGCAGTATTTT.

The chain carries TRBV7-8 and TRBJ1-2; no clear D. Germline CDR1 reads SGHVS; CDR2 reads FQNEAQ. CDR3 length: 13 residues. V shed 4 bases and J shed 3 bases, with 9 bases lying between them. CDR3 amino acids: CASSSLKDYGYTF. CDR3 nucleotides: TGTGCCAGCAGCTCTTTGAAGGACTATGGCTACACCTTC.

Concerning this clone itself: The junction and the germline gene differ at one end; a read error may be behind it. This rearrangement joins TRBV20-1 to TRBJ1-2; the D is unclear. CDR1 DFQATT and CDR2 SNEGSKA come from the germline V gene (reference sequence). CDR3 length: 11 amino acids. The CDR3 here is CSARDPSEGYF. In DNA, the CDR3 is TGCAGTGCTAGAGACCCCAGCGAGGGATACTTC.

The CDR3 nucleotides read TGCGCCAGCAGCCCTGGCTTTGGATCTACAGATACGCAGTATTTT. It encodes CASSPGFGSTDTQYF. The V call is TRBV4-1, the J call TRBJ2-3; D not certain. Trimming removed 4 bases from V and 3 bases from J, with 14 bases in between. This CDR3 has 15 residues. Germline CDR1 reads MGHRA; CDR2 reads YSYEKL.

This clone came up a few times. The J gene is TRBJ1-1, the V gene TRBV7-2, with a tentative D call TRBD1 (5 bases). Germline V gene data show CDR1 as SGHTA and CDR2 as FQGNSA. This CDR3 is 13 amino acids long. V was cut by 5 bases and J by 11 bases, with 18 bases left in between. The DNA of the CDR3 is TGTGCCAGCAGCCCACGGGACGGAGTTGACGCTTTCTTT. Encoded protein: CASSPRDGVDAFF.

The chain employs TRBV28 and TRBJ1-2, with D unresolved. The CDR3 is 16 residues long. Trimming removed 6 bases at V and 7 bases at J, with 24 bases between. CDR1 is MDHEN, CDR2 SYDVKM, per germline. Here the CDR3 reads CASSIPKGSTSGGYTF. CDR3 nucleotide sequence: TGTGCCAGCAGCATCCCCAAGGGTTCGACCTCGGGTGGCTACACCTTC.

The chain recombines TRBV7-2 with TRBJ1-1; D uncertain. The CDR3 length is 13 residues. Germline V gene data show CDR1 as SGHTA and CDR2 as FQGNSA. V lost 3 bases and J lost 1, with 6 bases in between. CDR3 residues: CASSFSENTEAFF. DNA of the CDR3: TGTGCCAGCAGCTTTTCAGAGAACACTGAAGCTTTCTTT. The full variable domain, its missing parts supplied by reference TRBV7-2 and TRBJ1-1, is GAGVSQSPSNKVTEKGKDVELRCDPISGHTALYWYRQSLGQGLEFLIYFQGNSAPDKSGLPSDRFSAERTGGSVSTLTIQRTQQEDSAVYLCASSFSENTEAFFGQGTRLTVV.

The rearrangement links TRBV7-8 to TRBJ2-3; no definite D call. The CDR3 has 15 residues. V lost 5 bases, J lost 1 base, and 13 bases lay in between. CDR1 is SGHVS, CDR2 FQNEAQ, per germline. In DNA, the CDR3 is TGTGCCAGCAGCCCAAGCGTGGACGGCACAGATACGCAGTATTTT. This sequence encodes CASSPSVDGTDTQYF.

The count of this clone is one. The CDR3 DNA is TGCGCCAGCAGCTTGATAGCGGAAACCGGGGAGCTGTTTTTT. Encoded protein: CASSLIAETGELFF. The chain joins TRBV5-1 to TRBJ2-2; weak D call: TRBD2 (6 bases). This CDR3 region has 14 residues. Deletions cut 1 base from V and 5 bases from J, with 9 bases between. CDR1 SGHRS and CDR2 YFSETQ come from the germline V gene.

The chain's CDR3 is CASSYSRPELTDTQYF. In nucleotides, the CDR3 is TGTGCCAGCAGTTACTCGAGGCCAGAACTCACAGATACGCAGTATTTT. The chain uses TRBV6-6 and TRBJ2-3; no firm D call. Germline-derived CDR1 and CDR2 are MNHNY and SVGAGI (reference sequence). The V gene lost 0 bases and the J gene lost 2 bases, with 12 bases spanning the gap. The CDR3 has 16 amino acids.

The chain uses TRBV19 and TRBJ2-1; TRBD2 matches 9 bases. V dropped 4 bases and J dropped 5; count of bases not matched to a gene: 12. Germline assignment: CDR1 LNHDA and CDR2 SQIVND (reference sequence). There are 17 residues in the CDR3. CDR3 residues: CASSKRLPSGANNEQFF. In nucleotides, the CDR3 is TGTGCCAGTAGTAAACGACTCCCTAGCGGGGCTAACAATGAGCAGTTCTTC.

The sample holds a few counts of this clone. This rearrangement joins TRBV29-1 to TRBJ2-3; the D gene is possibly TRBD1 (6 bases). The CDR3 spans 14 residues. Germline loops: CDR1 SQVTM, CDR2 ANQGSEA. V lost 1 base to trimming and J lost 4 bases, with 12 bases between them. The CDR3 is CSVEGSRGADTQYF. The CDR3 bases are TGCAGCGTTGAAGGGAGCAGGGGCGCAGATACGCAGTATTTT.

In this sample, this clone turned up a few times. CDR3 coding DNA: TGTGCCAGTAGTCCACCTCCTGGGACACCCCTCCACTTT. It yields the protein CASSPPPGTPLHF. V and J are TRBV19 and TRBJ1-6; no reliable D call. Trimming shortened V by 5 bases and J by 11 bases, and 13 bases separated the two germline ends. From germline, CDR1 is LNHDA and CDR2 SQIVND (reference sequence). The CDR3 loop spans 13 amino acids.